This paragraph reports one T cell receptor beta chain. These data come from a study of blood T cell repertoires in COVID-19. Study context: Samples taken during acute and convalescent COVID-19 were collected in the United States, Italy and Spain. T cells, B-cell-depleted T cells, or PBMCs provided the cDNA or gDNA that served as material.

Per the original data handling: Cell counts per sample came from amplifying reference gene primers. Using immunoSEQ multiplex PCR, the repertoire was profiled, and TCRdb retains in-frame clones only, with some absent. V and J calls and clone size are as listed in that table; D and trimming were resolved from the DNA. The sample has tens of thousands of clones; about 90% are singletons. The V gene's germline CDR1 is MDHEN and CDR2 SYDVKM. Trimming at V came to 4 bases and at J to 4 bases, leaving 3 bases not matched to a gene. The CDR3 length is 13 residues. Sequencing was performed on peripheral blood. The gene calls are TRBV28 and TRBJ1-1; 7 bases are a match to TRBD1. The TCR sequence derives from a human donor in a cohort sampled during active COVID-19. CDR3 bases: TGTGCCAGCAGTTCCTCAGGGGGCACTGAAGCTTTCTTT. Translated: CASSSSGGTEAFF.